This T cell receptor (beta chain) was recovered during a study of CD8 T cells in Susac syndrome. Study at large: Active disease was present in six of the sequenced Susac syndrome patients, and remission in under ten. Points from the study as a whole: The study's TCR sequencing and HLA analysis covered a relatively small number of individuals, and the study acknowledged this.

CDR1 and CDR2 (germline): LGHDT, YNNKEL (reference sequence). V was shortened by 1 base and J by 0 bases, with 13 bases between the two germline ends. The CDR3 sequence is 17 residues long. Details on this clonotype: Its antigen is unknown.

Negative magnetic isolation gave CD8+ and CD4+ cells; FACS enriched CD8+ TEMRA. Random hexamers served to reverse transcribe roughly 0.45 to 1 ug RNA. Coverage of TCR beta CDR3 amplification by immunoSEQ multiplex PCR extended to 54 Vbeta and 13 Jbeta. One entry per CDR3 protein results from TCRdb running MiXCR on the immunoSEQ multiplex PCR reads. Of under 200,000 distinct CDR3 sequences in the sample, more than 90% were seen once. The sample taken for sequencing was CD4+ T cells from PBMCs. The gene calls are TRBV3-1 and TRBJ1-3; TRBD1 is a possible D gene (5 bases). The sequence was collected from a human donor with Susac syndrome. This chain's CDR3 is CASSQVAGTGSGNTIYF. The CDR3 DNA is TGTGCCAGCAGCCAAGTGGCGGGGACGGGCTCTGGAAACACCATATATTTT.